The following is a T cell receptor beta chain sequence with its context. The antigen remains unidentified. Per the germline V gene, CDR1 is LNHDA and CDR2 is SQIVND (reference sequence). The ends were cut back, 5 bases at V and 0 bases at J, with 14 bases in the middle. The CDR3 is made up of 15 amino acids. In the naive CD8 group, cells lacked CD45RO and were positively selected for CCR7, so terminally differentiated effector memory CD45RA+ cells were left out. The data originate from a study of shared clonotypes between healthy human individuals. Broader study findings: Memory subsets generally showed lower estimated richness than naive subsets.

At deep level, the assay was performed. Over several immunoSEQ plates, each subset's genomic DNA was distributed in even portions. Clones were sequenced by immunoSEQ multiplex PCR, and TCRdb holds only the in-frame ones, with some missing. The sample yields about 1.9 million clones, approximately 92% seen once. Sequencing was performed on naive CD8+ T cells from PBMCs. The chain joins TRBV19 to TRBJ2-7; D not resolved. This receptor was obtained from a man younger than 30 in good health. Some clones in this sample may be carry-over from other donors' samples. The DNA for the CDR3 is TGTGCCAGTAGTTCGGACGGATTCAGCTCCTACGAGCAGTACTTC. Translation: CASSSDGFSSYEQYF.